This paragraph covers one TCR beta chain sequence. The antigen remains unidentified. This sample includes further DNA sequences coding for the same CDR3. This record belongs to a study of cytomegalovirus exposure and HLA in healthy donors. The study, taken as a whole, reports: A later analysis linked a missense variant in DCLRE1C to the trimming of TCR beta V and J genes.

The PCR was carried out with 60 Vbeta primers and 13 Jbeta primers. The repertoire was sequenced with immunoSEQ multiplex PCR; TCRdb's copy has only in-frame clones and lacks some. The sample lists some 100,000 clones, more than 65% occurring once. The origin of this receptor is a woman between 45 and 60 years old in good health and CMV-seropositive. The specimen was PBMCs.

CDR3 coding DNA: TGTGCCTGGAGTGTCCAGGGAGAAGCTTTCTTT. Translating it yields CAWSVQGEAFF. The V call is TRBV30, the J call TRBJ1-1; weak D call: TRBD1 (5 bases). The CDR3 is 11 amino acids. V was shortened by 0 bases and J by 8 bases, with 7 bases between the two germline ends. Per the germline V gene, CDR1 is GTSNPN and CDR2 is SVGIG (reference sequence).